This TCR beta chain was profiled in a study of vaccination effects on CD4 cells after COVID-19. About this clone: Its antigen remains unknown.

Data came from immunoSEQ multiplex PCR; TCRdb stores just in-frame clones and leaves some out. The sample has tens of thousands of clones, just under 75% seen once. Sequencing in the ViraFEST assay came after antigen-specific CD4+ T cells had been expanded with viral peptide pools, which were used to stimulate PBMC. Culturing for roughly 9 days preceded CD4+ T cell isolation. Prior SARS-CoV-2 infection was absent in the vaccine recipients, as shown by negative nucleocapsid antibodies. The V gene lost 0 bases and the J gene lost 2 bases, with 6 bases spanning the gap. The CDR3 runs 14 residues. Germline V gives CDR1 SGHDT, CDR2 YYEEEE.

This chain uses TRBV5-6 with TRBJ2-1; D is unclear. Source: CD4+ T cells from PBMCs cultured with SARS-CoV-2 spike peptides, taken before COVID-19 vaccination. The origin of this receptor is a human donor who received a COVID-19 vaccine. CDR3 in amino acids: CASSLGRTYNEQFF. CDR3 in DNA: TGTGCCAGCAGCTTGGGTAGGACCTACAATGAGCAGTTCTTC.